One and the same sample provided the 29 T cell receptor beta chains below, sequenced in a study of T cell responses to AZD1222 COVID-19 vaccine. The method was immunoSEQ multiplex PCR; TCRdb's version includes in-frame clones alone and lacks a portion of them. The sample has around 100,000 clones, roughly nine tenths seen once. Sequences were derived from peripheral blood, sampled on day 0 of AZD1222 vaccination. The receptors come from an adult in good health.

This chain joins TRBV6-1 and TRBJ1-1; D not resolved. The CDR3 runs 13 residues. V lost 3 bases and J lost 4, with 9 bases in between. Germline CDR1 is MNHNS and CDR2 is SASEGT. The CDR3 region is CASSDHGGTEAFF. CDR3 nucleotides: TGTGCCAGCAGTGACCATGGAGGCACTGAAGCTTTCTTT.

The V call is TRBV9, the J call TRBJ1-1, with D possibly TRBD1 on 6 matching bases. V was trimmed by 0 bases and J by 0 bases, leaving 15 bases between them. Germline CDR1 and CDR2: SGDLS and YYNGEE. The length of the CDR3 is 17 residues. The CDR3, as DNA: TGTGCCAGCAGCGTAGCGGACAGCCTACCCATGAACACTGAAGCTTTCTTT. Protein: CASSVADSLPMNTEAFF.

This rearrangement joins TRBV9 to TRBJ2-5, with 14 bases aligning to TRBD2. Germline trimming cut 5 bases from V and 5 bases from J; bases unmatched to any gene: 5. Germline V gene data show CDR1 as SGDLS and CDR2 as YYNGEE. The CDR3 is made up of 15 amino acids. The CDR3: CASSPGLAGGETQYF. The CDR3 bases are TGTGCCAGCAGTCCTGGACTAGCGGGAGGTGAGACCCAGTACTTC.

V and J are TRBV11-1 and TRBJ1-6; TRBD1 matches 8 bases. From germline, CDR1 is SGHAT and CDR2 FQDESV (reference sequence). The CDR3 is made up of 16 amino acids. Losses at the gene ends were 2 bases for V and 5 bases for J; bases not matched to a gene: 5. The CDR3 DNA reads TGTGCCAGCAGCTTAACAGGGGGAGCCGATAATTCACCCCTCCACTTT. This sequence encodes CASSLTGGADNSPLHF.

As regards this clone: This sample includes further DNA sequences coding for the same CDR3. The CDR3 DNA sequence: TGTGCCAGCAGCTTAGCATTTGAGCAGTTCTTC. Its protein is CASSLAFEQFF. This chain uses TRBV7-2 with TRBJ2-1; the D is unclear. This CDR3 has 11 residues. Germline V gives CDR1 SGHTA, CDR2 FQGNSA. Trimming stripped 0 bases from V and 9 bases from J, with 3 bases between. Full variable domain (outside the CDR3, taken from reference TRBV7-2 and TRBJ2-1): GAGVSQSPSNKVTEKGKDVELRCDPISGHTALYWYRQSLGQGLEFLIYFQGNSAPDKSGLPSDRFSAERTGGSVSTLTIQRTQQEDSAVYLCASSLAFEQFFGPGTRLTVL.

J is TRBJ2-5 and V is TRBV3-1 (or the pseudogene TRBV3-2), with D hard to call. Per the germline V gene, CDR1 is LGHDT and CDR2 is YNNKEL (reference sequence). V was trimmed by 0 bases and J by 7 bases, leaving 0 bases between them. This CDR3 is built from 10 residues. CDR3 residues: CASSQETQYF. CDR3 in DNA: TGTGCCAGCAGCCAAGAGACCCAGTACTTC.

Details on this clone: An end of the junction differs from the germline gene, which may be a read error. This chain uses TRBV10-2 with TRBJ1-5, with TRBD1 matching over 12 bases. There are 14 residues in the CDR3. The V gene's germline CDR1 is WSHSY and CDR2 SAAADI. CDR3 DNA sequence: TGCGCCAGCGTCGGGACAGGGGGCAACCAGCCCCAGCATTTT. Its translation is CASVGTGGNQPQHF.

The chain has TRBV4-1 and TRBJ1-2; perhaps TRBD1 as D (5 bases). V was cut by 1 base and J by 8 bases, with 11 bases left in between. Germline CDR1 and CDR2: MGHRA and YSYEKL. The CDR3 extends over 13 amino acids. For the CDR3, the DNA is TGCGCCAGCAGCCAAGTAGGGGTGGACGGCTACACCTTC. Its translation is CASSQVGVDGYTF.

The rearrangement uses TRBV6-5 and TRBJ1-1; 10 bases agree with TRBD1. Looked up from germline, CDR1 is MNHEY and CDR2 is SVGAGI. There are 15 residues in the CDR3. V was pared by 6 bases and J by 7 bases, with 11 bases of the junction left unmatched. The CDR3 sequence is CASSPRQGARNEAFF. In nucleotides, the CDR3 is TGTGCCAGCAGCCCCCGACAGGGGGCGAGGAATGAAGCTTTCTTT.

The CDR3 is CASSYRGEVTDTQYF. DNA for the CDR3: TGTGCCAGCAGTTACAGGGGAGAGGTCACAGATACGCAGTATTTT. The genes are TRBV6-5 and TRBJ2-3; either TRBD1 or TRBD2 may fit D (5 bases each). This CDR3 is built from 15 residues. V was cut by 2 bases and J by 2 bases, with 11 bases left in between. Germline CDR1 MNHEY, CDR2 SVGAGI.

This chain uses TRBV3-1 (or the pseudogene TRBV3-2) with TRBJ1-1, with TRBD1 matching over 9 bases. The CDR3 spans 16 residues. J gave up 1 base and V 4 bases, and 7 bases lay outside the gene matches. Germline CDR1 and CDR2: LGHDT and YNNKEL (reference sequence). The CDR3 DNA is TGTGCCAGCAGCCCCTCCGGGACAGGGTCGAACACTGAAGCTTTCTTT. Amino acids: CASSPSGTGSNTEAFF.

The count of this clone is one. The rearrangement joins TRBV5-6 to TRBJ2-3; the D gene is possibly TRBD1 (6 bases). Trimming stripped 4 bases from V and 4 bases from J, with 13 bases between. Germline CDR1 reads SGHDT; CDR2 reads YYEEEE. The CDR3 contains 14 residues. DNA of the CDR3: TGTGCCAGCAGCCACGGGACATTCCCAGATACGCAGTATTTT. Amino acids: CASSHGTFPDTQYF. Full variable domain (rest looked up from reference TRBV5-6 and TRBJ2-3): DAGVTQSPTHLIKTRGQQVTLRCSPKSGHDTVSWYQQALGQGPQFIFQYYEEEERQRGNFPDRFSGHQFPNYSSELNVNALLLGDSALYLCASSHGTFPDTQYFGPGTRLTVL.

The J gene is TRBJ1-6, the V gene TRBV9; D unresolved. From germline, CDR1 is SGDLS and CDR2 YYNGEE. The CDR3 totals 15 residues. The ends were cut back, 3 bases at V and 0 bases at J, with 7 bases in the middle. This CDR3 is CASSDGSSYNSPLHF. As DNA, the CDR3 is TGTGCCAGCAGCGACGGGAGCTCCTATAATTCACCCCTCCACTTT.

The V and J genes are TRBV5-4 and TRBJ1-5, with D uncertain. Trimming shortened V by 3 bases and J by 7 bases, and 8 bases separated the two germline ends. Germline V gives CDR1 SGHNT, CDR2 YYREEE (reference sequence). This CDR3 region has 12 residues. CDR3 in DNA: TGTGCCAGCAGCTCCCCCGGCCAGCCCCAGCATTTT. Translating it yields CASSSPGQPQHF.

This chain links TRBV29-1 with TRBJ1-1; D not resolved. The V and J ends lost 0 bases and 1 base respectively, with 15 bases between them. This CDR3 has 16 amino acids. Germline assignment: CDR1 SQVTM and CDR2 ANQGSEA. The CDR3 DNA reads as TGCAGCGTTGAAGAAGGAGGGCCTCCCCGGAACACTGAAGCTTTCTTT. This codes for CSVEEGGPPRNTEAFF.

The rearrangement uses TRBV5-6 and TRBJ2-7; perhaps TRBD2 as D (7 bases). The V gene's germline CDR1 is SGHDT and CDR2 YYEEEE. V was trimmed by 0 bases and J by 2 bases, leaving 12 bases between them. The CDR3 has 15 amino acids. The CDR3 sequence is CASSLVGGPTYEQYF. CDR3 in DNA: TGTGCCAGCAGCTTGGTCGGGGGGCCCACCTACGAGCAGTACTTC.

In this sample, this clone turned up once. CDR3 region: CASSQGFRGYNEQFF. In DNA form, the CDR3 reads TGCGCCAGCAGTCAAGGCTTTCGGGGGTACAATGAGCAGTTCTTC. The J gene is TRBJ2-1, the V gene TRBV23-1; the D gene is possibly TRBD2 (6 bases). TRBV23-1 is recorded as an ORF, its role being uncertain. V was cut by 2 bases and J by 4 bases, with 12 bases left in between. This CDR3 has 15 residues.

DNA of the CDR3: TGCAGCGTCGAACAGACCGACAGGGCCACCTACAATGAGCAGTTCTTC. This codes for CSVEQTDRATYNEQFF. The V and J genes are TRBV29-1 and TRBJ2-1; 7 bases align to TRBD1. V lost 6 bases and J lost 2; bases outside the gene matches: 13. Per germline, CDR1 SQVTM and CDR2 ANQGSEA. The CDR3 is made up of 16 amino acids.

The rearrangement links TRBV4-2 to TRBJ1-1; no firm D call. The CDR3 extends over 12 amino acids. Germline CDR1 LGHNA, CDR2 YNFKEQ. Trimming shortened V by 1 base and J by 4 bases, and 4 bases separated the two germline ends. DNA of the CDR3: TGTGCCAGCAGCCAAGGTCCCACTGAAGCTTTCTTT. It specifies CASSQGPTEAFF.

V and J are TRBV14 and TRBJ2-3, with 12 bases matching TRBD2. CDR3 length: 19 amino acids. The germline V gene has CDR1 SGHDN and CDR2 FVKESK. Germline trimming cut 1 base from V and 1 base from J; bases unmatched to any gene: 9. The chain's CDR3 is CASSQVGLAGPSRTDTQYF. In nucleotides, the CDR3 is TGTGCCAGCAGCCAAGTGGGACTAGCGGGTCCTTCACGCACAGATACGCAGTATTTT.

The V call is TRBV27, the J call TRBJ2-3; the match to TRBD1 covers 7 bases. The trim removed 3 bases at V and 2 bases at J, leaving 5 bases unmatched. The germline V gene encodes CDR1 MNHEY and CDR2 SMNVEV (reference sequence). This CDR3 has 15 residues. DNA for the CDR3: TGTGCCAGCAGTTTGGGCAGGGGGTTCACAGATACGCAGTATTTT. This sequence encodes CASSLGRGFTDTQYF.

As DNA, the CDR3 is TGTGCCAGCAGCTCGAGGACAGCCTACGAGCAGTACTTC. Amino acids: CASSSRTAYEQYF. This chain uses TRBV7-2 with TRBJ2-7; D possibly corresponds to TRBD1 (6 bases). V lost 4 bases to trimming and J lost 2 bases, with 9 bases between them. This CDR3 is 13 amino acids long. Germline-derived CDR1 and CDR2 are SGHTA and FQGNSA.

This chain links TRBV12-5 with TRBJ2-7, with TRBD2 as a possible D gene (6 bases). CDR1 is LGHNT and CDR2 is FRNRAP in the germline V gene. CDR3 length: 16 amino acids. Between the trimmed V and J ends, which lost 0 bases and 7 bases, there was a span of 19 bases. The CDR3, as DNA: TGTGCTAGTGGTTTGGTCCTTGGAGGGGCGGGCCGAGAGCAGTACTTC. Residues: CASGLVLGGAGREQYF. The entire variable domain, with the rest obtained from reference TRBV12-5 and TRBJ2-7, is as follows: DARVTQTPRHKVTEMGQEVTMRCQPILGHNTVFWYRQTMMQGLELLAYFRNRAPLDDSGMPKDRFSAEMPDATLATLKIQPSEPRDSAVYFCASGLVLGGAGREQYFGPGTRLTVT.

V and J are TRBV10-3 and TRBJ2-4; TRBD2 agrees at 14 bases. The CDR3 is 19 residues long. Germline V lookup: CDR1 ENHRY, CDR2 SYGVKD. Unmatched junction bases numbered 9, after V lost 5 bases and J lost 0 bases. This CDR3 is CAISPGTSGSLVAKNIQYF. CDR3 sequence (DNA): TGTGCCATCAGTCCCGGGACTAGCGGGAGTTTGGTAGCCAAAAACATTCAGTACTTC.

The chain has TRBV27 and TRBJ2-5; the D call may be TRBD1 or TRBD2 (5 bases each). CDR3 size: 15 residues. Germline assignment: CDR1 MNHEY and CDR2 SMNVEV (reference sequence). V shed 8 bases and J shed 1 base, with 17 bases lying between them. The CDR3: CASPWGWESQETQYF. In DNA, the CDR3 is TGTGCCAGCCCGTGGGGGTGGGAATCCCAAGAGACCCAGTACTTC.

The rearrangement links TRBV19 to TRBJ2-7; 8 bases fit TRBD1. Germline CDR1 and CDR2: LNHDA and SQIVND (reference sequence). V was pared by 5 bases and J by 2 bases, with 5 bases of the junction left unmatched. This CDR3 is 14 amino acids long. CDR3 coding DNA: TGTGCCAGTAGTCCCGGGACAGGACCCTACGAGCAGTACTTC. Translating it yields CASSPGTGPYEQYF.

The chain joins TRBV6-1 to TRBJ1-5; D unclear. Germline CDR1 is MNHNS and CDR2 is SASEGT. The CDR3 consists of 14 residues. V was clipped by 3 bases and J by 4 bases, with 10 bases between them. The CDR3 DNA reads TGTGCCAGCAGTGACGGACGACGGAATCAGCCCCAGCATTTT. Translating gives CASSDGRRNQPQHF.

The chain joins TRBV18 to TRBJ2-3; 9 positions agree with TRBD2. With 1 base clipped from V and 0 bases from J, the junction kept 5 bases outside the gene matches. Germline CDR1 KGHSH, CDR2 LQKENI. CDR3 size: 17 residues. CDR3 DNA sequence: TGTGCCAGCTCACCACGTTTGACTAGCGGTAGCACAGATACGCAGTATTTT. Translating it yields CASSPRLTSGSTDTQYF.

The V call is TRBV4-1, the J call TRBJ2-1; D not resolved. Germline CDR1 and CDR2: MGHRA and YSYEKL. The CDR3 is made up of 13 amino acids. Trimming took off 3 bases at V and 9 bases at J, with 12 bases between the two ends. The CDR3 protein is CASSHFRSFEQFF. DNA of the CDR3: TGCGCCAGCAGCCACTTCAGGAGCTTTGAGCAGTTCTTC.